This T cell receptor (beta chain) was captured in a study of beta chain features in type 1 diabetes. Study findings and constraints: In the patient group, naive, central memory and Treg TCRB repertoires seemed more alike than in the healthy donor group. A moderate, significant TCRB CDR3 shortening appeared in type 1 diabetes across four CD4+ subsets.

V shed 7 bases and J 5 bases; nucleotides not matched to a gene: 11. The CDR3 is 14 residues long. Germline-derived CDR1 and CDR2 are SQVTM and ANQGSEA. As to this clone: Its specificity is not known.

The investigators reverse transcribed all of the isolated RNA, so they sequenced expressed TCRB transcripts. The table came from immunoSEQ multiplex PCR; TCRdb's copy has only in-frame clones and leaves some out. The sample consists of 250,000 to 300,000 clones, about 23% of them appearing once. This TCR was sampled from a woman aged 30 to 39 with type 1 diabetes. This sequence joins TRBV29-1 and TRBJ1-2, with 9 bases matching TRBD1. Sample: naive CD4+ T cells from blood. The CDR3 nucleotides are TGCAGCGCCGCCGGACAGGGGCCTCCGTATGGCTACACCTTC. It translates to CSAAGQGPPYGYTF.